This entry lists 20 T cell receptor beta chains sequenced from one sample in a study of type 1 regulatory T cells. Their specific antigens are unknown. TCRdb ran MiXCR on the reads and lists one entry per CDR3 protein. The sample gives about 68,000 distinct CDR3 sequences, around 57% of which show up once; around 7.6% is in the top ten. The sequenced sample consisted of cultured T cells, either the whole culture or a sorted T cell fraction (not recorded which). Indicated subset: Tr1-enriched cell product generated in vitro against host alloantigens. The receptors were gathered from a human donor in good health.

The rearrangement links TRBV7-9 to TRBJ2-1; the match to TRBD2 covers 9 bases. The CDR3 runs 12 residues. Germline V lookup: CDR1 SEHNR, CDR2 FQNEAQ (reference sequence). The V gene end was trimmed by 6 bases and the J gene end by 15 bases; junction bases not matched to a gene: 9. DNA of the CDR3: TGTGCCAGCAGTAATAGCGGGAGAAGGCTGTTCTTC. It yields the protein CASSNSGRRLFF.

The chain joins TRBV24-1 to TRBJ2-3, with 10 bases that match TRBD2. This CDR3 contains 16 residues. The germline V gene has CDR1 KGHDR and CDR2 SFDVKD. The junction had 5 bases not matched to a gene; V was cut back by 4 bases and J by 2 bases. The CDR3 sequence is CATSDTSGRATDTQYF. The CDR3 DNA is TGTGCCACCAGTGACACCAGCGGGAGGGCCACAGATACGCAGTATTTT.

The chain joins TRBV20-1 to TRBJ2-5; D possibly corresponds to TRBD2 (5 bases). The CDR3 runs 13 residues. In germline, CDR1 is DFQATT, CDR2 SNEGSKA (reference sequence). V lost 5 bases and J 5 bases, leaving 15 bases between the germline ends. The CDR3 DNA reads TGCAGTGCTGATACTAGGTCTAAGGAGACCCAGTACTTC. The encoded protein is CSADTRSKETQYF.

The chain carries TRBV9 and TRBJ1-2, with D possibly TRBD1 on 6 matching bases. The germline V gene encodes CDR1 SGDLS and CDR2 YYNGEE. V dropped 4 bases and J dropped 7 bases, with 17 bases sitting between them. CDR3 length: 14 amino acids. CDR3 sequence: CASSPPGAHRGYTF. CDR3 bases: TGTGCCAGCAGCCCCCCAGGGGCGCATCGTGGCTACACCTTC.

The chain combines TRBV9 with TRBJ2-5; 7 nucleotides line up with TRBD2. Germline CDR1 is SGDLS and CDR2 is YYNGEE. CDR3 length: 15 residues. With 4 bases clipped from V and 1 base from J, the junction kept 7 bases outside the gene matches. The CDR3 DNA is TGTGCCAGCAGCAACGGGGGGACTTCCCAAGAGACCCAGTACTTC. This sequence encodes CASSNGGTSQETQYF.

The chain links TRBV5-1 to TRBJ2-5; 10 bases are a match to TRBD2. The germline V gene encodes CDR1 SGHRS and CDR2 YFSETQ. The CDR3 spans 16 residues. V was pared by 0 bases and J by 1 base, with 3 bases of the junction left unmatched. Here the CDR3 reads CASSLEASGSQETQYF. DNA for the CDR3: TGCGCCAGCAGCTTGGAGGCTAGCGGGAGCCAAGAGACCCAGTACTTC.

The chain links TRBV29-1 to TRBJ2-7; 12 bases map to TRBD2. V gave up 7 bases and J gave up 3 bases; unmatched junction bases: 4. The CDR3 is 13 amino acids. In germline, CDR1 is SQVTM, CDR2 ANQGSEA. The CDR3: CSARTSGNYEQYF. The DNA for the CDR3 is TGCAGCGCCCGGACTAGCGGGAACTACGAGCAGTACTTC.

The CDR3 DNA reads TGTGCCAGCAGCACATGGGGGGGTAACGAGCAGTACTTC. Translated, it gives CASSTWGGNEQYF. This chain links TRBV7-3 with TRBJ2-7, with TRBD2 matching 7 bases. The germline V gene has CDR1 SGHTA and CDR2 FQGTGA. The length of the CDR3 is 13 residues. The V gene end was trimmed by 5 bases and the J gene end by 5 bases; junction bases not matched to a gene: 6. The entire variable domain, with the rest obtained from reference TRBV7-3 and TRBJ2-7, is as follows: GAGVSQTPSNKVTEKGKYVELRCDPISGHTALYWYRQSLGQGPEFLIYFQGTGAADDSGLPNDRFFAVRPEGSVSTLKIQRTERGDSAVYLCASSTWGGNEQYFGPGTRLTVT.

The genes are TRBV7-2 and TRBJ2-1; D is undetermined. CDR3 size: 13 residues. Trimming stripped 4 bases from V and 6 bases from J, with 10 bases between. The germline gives CDR1 SGHTA, CDR2 FQGNSA. For the CDR3, the DNA is TGTGCCAGCAGCTCCCTAGTAGTCAATGAGCAGTTCTTC. It codes for CASSSLVVNEQFF.

The rearrangement uses TRBV3-1 and TRBJ2-5; 9 bases line up with TRBD2. Trimming cost V 4 bases and J 3 bases; bases outside gene matches: 3. CDR1 is LGHDT and CDR2 is YNNKEL in the germline V gene (reference sequence). CDR3 length equals 14 residues. As DNA, the CDR3 is TGTGCCAGCAGCCTAGCGGGAGTCGAAGAGACCCAGTACTTC. Its protein is CASSLAGVEETQYF.

This clonotype has only a few counts. This chain joins TRBV6-5 and TRBJ2-6, with D unclear. Deletions cut 0 bases from V and 3 bases from J, with 3 bases between. The CDR3 is 14 residues long. CDR1 and CDR2 from the germline V gene are MNHEY and SVGAGI. CDR3 DNA sequence: TGTGCCAGCAGTTACTCCCATGGGGCCAACGTCCTGACTTTC. Its translation is CASSYSHGANVLTF.

Details on this clonotype: One end of the junction fails to match germline, which may point to a read error. The rearrangement uses TRBV3-1 and TRBJ2-2; D gene ambiguous. Germline CDR1 LGHDT, CDR2 YNNKEL (reference sequence). The CDR3 is 14 residues long. CDR3 amino acids: CATSRTENTGELFF. DNA for the CDR3: TGTGCCACCAGCCGGACCGAGAACACCGGGGAGCTGTTTTTT.

This clonotype was observed a few times. J is TRBJ1-2 and V is TRBV15; D unresolved. V was pared by 3 bases and J by 1 base, with 6 bases between. The CDR3 sequence is 13 residues long. Germline V CDR1 and CDR2: LNHNV, YYDKDF (reference sequence). The CDR3 sequence: CATSRDGNYGYTF. CDR3 DNA sequence: TGTGCCACCAGCAGGGACGGTAACTATGGCTACACCTTC.

The V and J genes are TRBV4-3 and TRBJ2-1; D gene uncertain. The germline V gene has CDR1 LGHNA and CDR2 YSLEER. The CDR3 has 17 residues. V was shortened by 0 bases and J by 0 bases, with 12 bases between the two germline ends. CDR3 residues: CASSQELLFSSYNEQFF. The CDR3 DNA is TGCGCCAGCAGCCAAGAACTGCTTTTTTCCTCCTACAATGAGCAGTTCTTC.

This sequence joins TRBV20-1 and TRBJ2-1; D unclear. V was trimmed by 6 bases and J by 6 bases, leaving 12 bases between them. This CDR3 comprises 12 residues. The V gene's germline CDR1 is DFQATT and CDR2 SNEGSKA (reference sequence). CDR3 DNA: TGCAGTGCCCCGGAAGTGCGCAATGAGCAGTTCTTC. It translates to CSAPEVRNEQFF.

This chain uses TRBV7-3 with TRBJ2-5, with 9 bases aligning to TRBD1. Germline V gene data show CDR1 as SGHTA and CDR2 as FQGTGA. Trimming removed 6 bases from V and 3 bases from J; junction bases left unmatched: 11. CDR3 length: 16 amino acids. DNA of the CDR3: TGTGCCAGCAGACCCGGGACAGGGACAGGAAAAGAGACCCAGTACTTC. It yields the protein CASRPGTGTGKETQYF.

The rearrangement joins TRBV12-3 or TRBV12-4 to TRBJ2-7, with D possibly matching TRBD2 (6 bases). The CDR3 runs 14 residues. The V end was cut by 3 bases, the J end by 1 base, with 10 bases between. The CDR3: CASSFQEGSYEQYF. The CDR3 DNA reads TGTGCCAGCAGTTTCCAGGAGGGGTCCTACGAGCAGTACTTC.

This chain uses TRBV12-3 or TRBV12-4 with TRBJ1-2; 8 bases are a match to TRBD1. V shed 0 bases and J 5 bases; nucleotides not matched to a gene: 8. The CDR3 runs to 16 residues. The CDR3 nucleotides read TGTGCCAGCAGTTTAGCCGCGACAGGGGCGAGATATGGCTACACCTTC. This gives the protein CASSLAATGARYGYTF.

The V call is TRBV30, the J call TRBJ2-3; D gene unclear. There are 11 residues in the CDR3. Germline CDR1 reads GTSNPN; CDR2 reads SVGIG (reference sequence). V was cut by 7 bases and J by 4 bases, with 9 bases left in between. This CDR3 is CALIGPDTQYF. The CDR3, as DNA: TGTGCCTTAATTGGACCAGATACGCAGTATTTT.

This chain joins TRBV10-3 and TRBJ1-3; TRBD1 aligns across 10 bases. Germline loops: CDR1 ENHRY, CDR2 SYGVKD. The junction had 2 bases not matched to a gene; V was cut back by 5 bases and J by 1 base. The CDR3 is 15 residues long. CDR3 sequence reads: CAISWDRGSGNTIYF. The CDR3 DNA follows: TGTGCCATCAGTTGGGACAGGGGTTCTGGAAACACCATATATTTT.